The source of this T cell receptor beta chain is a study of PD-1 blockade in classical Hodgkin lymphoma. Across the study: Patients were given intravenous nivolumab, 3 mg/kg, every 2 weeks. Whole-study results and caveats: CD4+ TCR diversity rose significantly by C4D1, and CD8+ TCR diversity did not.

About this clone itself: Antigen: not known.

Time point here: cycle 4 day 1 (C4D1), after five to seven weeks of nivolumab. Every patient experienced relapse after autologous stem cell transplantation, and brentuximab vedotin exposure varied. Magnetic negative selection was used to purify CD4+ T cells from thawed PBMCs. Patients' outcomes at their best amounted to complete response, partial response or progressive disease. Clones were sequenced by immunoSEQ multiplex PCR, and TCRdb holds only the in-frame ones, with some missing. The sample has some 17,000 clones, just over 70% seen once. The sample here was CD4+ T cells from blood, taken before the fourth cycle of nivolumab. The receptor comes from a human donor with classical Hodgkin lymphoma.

CDR3 in amino acids: CASSEAYHSSPYEQYF. DNA for the CDR3: TGTGCCAGCAGTGAAGCGTATCACAGCTCACCCTACGAGCAGTACTTC. The V gene is TRBV6-1, the J gene TRBJ2-7, with D unresolved. With 0 bases removed from V and 2 bases from J, the gap between germline ends came to 14 bases. Germline CDR1 reads MNHNS; CDR2 reads SASEGT. The CDR3 totals 16 residues.